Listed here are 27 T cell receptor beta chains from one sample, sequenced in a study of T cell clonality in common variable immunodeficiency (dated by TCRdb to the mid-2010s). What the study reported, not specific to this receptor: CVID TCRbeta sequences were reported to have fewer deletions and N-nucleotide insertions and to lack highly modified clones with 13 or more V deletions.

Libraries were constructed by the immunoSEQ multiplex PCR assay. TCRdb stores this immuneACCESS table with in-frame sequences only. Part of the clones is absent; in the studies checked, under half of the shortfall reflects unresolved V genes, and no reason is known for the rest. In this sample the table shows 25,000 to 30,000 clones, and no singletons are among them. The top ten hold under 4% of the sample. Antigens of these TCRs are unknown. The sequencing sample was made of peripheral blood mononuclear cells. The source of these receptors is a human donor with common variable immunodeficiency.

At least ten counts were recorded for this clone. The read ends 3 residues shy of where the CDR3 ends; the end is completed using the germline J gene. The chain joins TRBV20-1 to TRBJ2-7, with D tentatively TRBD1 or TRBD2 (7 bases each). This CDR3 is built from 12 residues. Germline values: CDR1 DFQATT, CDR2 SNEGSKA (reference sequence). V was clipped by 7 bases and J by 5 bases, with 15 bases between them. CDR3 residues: CSVDREGDEQYF. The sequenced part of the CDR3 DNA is TGCAGTGTTGACAGGGAGGGTGACGAG.

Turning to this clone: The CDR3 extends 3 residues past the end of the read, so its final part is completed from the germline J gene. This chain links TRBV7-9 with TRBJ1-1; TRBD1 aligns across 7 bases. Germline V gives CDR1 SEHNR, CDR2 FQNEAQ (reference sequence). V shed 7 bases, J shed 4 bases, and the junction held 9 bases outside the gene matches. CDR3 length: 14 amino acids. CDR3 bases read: TGTGCCAGCACCTTCCCCAGGGGGACCACTGAA. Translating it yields CASTFPRGTTE. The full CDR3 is CASTFPRGTTEAFF.

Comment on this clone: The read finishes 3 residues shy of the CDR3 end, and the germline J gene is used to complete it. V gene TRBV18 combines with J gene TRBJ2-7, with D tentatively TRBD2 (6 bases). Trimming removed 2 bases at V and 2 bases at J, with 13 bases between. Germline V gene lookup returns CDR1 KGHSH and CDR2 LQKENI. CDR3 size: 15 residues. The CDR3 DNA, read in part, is TGTGCCAGCTCACCAGAGGGCGGAGGGGCCTACGAG. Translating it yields CASSPEGGGAYE. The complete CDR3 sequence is CASSPEGGGAYEQYF. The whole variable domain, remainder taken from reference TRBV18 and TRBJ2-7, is NAGVMQNPRHLVRRRGQEARLRCSPMKGHSHVYWYRQLPEEGLKFMVYLQKENIIDESGMPKERFSAEFPKEGPSILRIQQVVRGDSAAYFCASSPEGGGAYEQYFGPGTRLTVT.

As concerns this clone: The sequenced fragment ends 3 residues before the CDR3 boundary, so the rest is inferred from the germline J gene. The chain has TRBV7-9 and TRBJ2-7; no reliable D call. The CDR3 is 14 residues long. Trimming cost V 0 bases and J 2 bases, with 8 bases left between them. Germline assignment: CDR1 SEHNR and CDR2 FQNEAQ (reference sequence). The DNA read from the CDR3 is TGTGCCAGCAGCTTAGCGCTCACAGCCTACGAG. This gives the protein CASSLALTAYE. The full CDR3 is CASSLALTAYEQYF.

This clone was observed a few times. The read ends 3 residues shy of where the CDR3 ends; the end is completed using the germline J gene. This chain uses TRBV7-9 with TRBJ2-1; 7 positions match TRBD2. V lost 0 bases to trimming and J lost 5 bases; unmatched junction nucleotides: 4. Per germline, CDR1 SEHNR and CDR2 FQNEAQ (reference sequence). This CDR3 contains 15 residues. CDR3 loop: CASSLAVLADNEQFF. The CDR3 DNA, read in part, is TGTGCCAGCAGCTTAGCAGTCCTAGCGGACAATGAG.

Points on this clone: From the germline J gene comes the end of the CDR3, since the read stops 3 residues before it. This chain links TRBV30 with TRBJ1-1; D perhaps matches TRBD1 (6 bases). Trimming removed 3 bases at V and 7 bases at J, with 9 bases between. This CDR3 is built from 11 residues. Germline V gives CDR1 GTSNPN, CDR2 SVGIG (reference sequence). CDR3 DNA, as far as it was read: TGTGCCTGGAGAGGCAGGGGTGAA. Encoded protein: CAWRGRGE. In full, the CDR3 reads CAWRGRGEAFF. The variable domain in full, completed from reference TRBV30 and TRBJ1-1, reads SQTIHQWPATLVQPVGSPLSLECTVEGTSNPNLYWYRQAAGRGLQLLFYSVGIGQISSEVPQNLSASRPQDRQFILSSKKLLLSDSGFYLCAWRGRGEAFFGQGTRLTVV.

The DNA read from the CDR3 is TGTGCCAGCAGCTTAGGGACAGGGGCGCCGGGCGAG. Protein product: CASSLGTGAPGE. The entire CDR3 sequence reads CASSLGTGAPGEQYF. The V gene is TRBV7-2, the J gene TRBJ2-7; 9 bases fit TRBD1. Sequencing ends 3 residues short of the CDR3 end; the germline J gene provides the rest. This CDR3 has 15 residues. CDR1 SGHTA and CDR2 FQGNSA come from the germline V gene. J lost 6 bases, V lost 1 base, and 7 bases had no gene match. The full variable domain, rest sourced from reference TRBV7-2 and TRBJ2-7, is GAGVSQSPSNKVTEKGKDVELRCDPISGHTALYWYRQSLGQGLEFLIYFQGNSAPDKSGLPSDRFSAERTGGSVSTLTIQRTQQEDSAVYLCASSLGTGAPGEQYFGPGTRLTVT.

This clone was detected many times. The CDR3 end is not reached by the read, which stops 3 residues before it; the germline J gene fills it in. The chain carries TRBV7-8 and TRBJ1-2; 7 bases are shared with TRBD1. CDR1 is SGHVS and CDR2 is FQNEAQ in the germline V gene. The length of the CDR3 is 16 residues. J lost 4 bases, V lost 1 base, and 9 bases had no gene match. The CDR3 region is CASSLGPLGTAYGYTF. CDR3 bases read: TGTGCCAGCAGCTTAGGTCCCCTAGGGACAGCCTATGGC. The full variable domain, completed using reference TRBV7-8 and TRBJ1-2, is GAGVSQSPRYKVAKRGQDVALRCDPISGHVSLFWYQQALGQGPEFLTYFQNEAQLDKSGLPSDRFFAERPEGSVSTLKIQRTQQEDSAVYLCASSLGPLGTAYGYTFGSGTRLTVV.

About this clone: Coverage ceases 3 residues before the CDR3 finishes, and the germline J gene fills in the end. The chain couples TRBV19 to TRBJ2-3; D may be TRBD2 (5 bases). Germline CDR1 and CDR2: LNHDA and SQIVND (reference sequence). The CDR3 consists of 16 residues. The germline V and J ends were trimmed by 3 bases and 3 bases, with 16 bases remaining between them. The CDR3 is CASSISRGFGTDTQYF. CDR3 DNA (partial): TGTGCCAGTAGTATTAGTCGAGGGTTTGGGACAGATACG.

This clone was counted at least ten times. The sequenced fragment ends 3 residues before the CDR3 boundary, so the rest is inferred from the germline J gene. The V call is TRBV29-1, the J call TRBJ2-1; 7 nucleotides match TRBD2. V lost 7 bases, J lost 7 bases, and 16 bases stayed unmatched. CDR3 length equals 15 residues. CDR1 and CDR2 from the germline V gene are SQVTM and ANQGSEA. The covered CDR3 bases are TGCAGCGCAATCGAGGGACTACTCCCTCCAAATGAG. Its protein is CSAIEGLLPPNE. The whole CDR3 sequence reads CSAIEGLLPPNEQFF.

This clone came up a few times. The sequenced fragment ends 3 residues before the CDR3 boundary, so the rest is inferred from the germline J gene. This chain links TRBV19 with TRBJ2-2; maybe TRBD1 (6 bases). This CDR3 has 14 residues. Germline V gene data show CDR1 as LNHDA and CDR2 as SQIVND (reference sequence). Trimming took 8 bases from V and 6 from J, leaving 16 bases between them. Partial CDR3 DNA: TGTGCCAGTCATCCAAACAGGGCTTCCGGGGAG. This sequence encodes CASHPNRASGE. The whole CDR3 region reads CASHPNRASGELFF.

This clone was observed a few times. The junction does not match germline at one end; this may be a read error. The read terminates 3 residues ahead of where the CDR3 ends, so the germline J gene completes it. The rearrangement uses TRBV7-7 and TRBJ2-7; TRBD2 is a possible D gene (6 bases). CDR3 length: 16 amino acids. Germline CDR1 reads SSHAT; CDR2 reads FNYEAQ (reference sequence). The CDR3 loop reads CASSLGGAGAGYEQYF. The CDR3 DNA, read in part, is TGTGCTAGCAGCTTGGGAGGAGCGGGCGCCGGGTACGAG.

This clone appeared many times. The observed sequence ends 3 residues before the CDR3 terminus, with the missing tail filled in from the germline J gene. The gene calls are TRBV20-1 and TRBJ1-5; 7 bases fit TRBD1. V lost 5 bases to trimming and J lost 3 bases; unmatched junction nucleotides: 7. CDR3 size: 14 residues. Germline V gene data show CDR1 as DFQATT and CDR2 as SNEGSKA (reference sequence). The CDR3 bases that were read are TGCAGTGCTGAAACAGGGGCCTCCAATCAGCCC. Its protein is CSAETGASNQP. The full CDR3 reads CSAETGASNQPQHF.

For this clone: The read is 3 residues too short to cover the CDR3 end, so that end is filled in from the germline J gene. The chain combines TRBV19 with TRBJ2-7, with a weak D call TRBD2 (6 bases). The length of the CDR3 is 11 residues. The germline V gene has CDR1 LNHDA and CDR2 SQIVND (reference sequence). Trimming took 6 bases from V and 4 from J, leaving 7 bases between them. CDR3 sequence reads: CASSRGYEQYF. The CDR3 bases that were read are TGTGCCAGTAGCCGGGGGTACGAG. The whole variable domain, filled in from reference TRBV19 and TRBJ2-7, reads DGGITQSPKYLFRKEGQNVTLSCEQNLNHDAMYWYRQDPGQGLRLIYYSQIVNDFQKGDIAEGYSVSREKKESFPLTVTSAQKNPTAFYLCASSRGYEQYFGPGTRLTVT.

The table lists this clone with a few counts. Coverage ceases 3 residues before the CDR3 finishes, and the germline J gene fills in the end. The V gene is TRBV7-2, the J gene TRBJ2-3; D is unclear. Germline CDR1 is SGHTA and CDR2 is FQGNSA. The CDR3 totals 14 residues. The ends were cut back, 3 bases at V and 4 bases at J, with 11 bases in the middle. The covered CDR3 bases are TGTGCCAGCAGCTTGAGGCCTGGTGCAGATACG. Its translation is CASSLRPGADT. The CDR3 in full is CASSLRPGADTQYF.

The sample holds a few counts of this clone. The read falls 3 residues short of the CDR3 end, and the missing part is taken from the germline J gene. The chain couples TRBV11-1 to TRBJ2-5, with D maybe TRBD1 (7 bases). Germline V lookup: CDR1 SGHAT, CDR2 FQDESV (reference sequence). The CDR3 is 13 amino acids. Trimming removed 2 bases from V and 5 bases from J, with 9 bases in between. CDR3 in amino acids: CASSLPGGETQYF. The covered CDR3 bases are TGTGCCAGCAGCTTACCAGGGGGGGAGACC.

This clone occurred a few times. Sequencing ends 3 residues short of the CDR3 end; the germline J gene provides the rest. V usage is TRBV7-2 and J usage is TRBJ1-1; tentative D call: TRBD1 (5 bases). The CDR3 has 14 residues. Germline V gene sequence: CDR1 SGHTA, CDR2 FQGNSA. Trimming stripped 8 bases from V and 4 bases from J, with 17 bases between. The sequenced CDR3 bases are TGTGCCAGCTCCGGTCAGGGCTGGGGCACTGAA. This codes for CASSGQGWGTE. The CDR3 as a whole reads CASSGQGWGTEAFF.

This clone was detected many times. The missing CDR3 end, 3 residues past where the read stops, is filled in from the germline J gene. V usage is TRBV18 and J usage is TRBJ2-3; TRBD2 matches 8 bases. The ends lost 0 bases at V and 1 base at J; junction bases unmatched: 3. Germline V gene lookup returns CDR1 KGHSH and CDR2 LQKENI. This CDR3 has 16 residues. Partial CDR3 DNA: TGTGCCAGCTCACCACCGGGACTAGGAGGCACAGATACG. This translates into CASSPPGLGGTDT. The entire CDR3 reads CASSPPGLGGTDTQYF.

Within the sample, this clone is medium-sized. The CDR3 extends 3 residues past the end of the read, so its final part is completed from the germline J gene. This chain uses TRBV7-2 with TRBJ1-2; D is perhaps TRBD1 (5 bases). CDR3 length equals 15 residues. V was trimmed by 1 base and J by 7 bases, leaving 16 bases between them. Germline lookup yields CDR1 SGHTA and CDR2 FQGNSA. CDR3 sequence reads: CASSLGGGHQGGYTF. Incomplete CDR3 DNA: TGTGCCAGCAGCTTAGGGGGCGGCCACCAAGGTGGC.

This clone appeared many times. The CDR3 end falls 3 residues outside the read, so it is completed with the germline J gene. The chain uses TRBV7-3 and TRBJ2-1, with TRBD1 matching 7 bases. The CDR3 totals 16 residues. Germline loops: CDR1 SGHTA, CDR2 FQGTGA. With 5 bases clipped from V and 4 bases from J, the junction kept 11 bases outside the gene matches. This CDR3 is CASSPLPGQTYNEQFF. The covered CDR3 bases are TGTGCCAGCAGCCCTCTCCCGGGACAGACATACAATGAG.

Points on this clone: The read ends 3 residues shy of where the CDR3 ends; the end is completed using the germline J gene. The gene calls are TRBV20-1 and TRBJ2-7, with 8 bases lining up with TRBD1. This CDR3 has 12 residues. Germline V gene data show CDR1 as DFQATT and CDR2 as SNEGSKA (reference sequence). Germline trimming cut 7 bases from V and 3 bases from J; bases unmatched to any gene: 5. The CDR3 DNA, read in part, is TGCAGTGTTGGACAGGGAAACTACGAG. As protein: CSVGQGNYE. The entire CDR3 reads CSVGQGNYEQYF.

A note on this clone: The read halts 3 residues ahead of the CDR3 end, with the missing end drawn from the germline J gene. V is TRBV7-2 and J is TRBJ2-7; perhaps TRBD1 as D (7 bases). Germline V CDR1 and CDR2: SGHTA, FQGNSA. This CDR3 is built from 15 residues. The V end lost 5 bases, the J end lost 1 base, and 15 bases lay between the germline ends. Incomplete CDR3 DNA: TGTGCCAGCAGCCCCACGACAGGGAGGTCCTACGAG. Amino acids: CASSPTTGRSYE. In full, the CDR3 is CASSPTTGRSYEQYF.

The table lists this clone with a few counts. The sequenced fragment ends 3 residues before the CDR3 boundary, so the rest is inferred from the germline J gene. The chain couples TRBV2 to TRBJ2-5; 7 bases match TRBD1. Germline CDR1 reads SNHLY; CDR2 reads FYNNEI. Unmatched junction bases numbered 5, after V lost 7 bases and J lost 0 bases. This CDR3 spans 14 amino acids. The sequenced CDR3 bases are TGTGCCAGCATCCCCAGGGGGTACCAAGAGACC. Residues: CASIPRGYQET. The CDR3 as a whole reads CASIPRGYQETQYF.

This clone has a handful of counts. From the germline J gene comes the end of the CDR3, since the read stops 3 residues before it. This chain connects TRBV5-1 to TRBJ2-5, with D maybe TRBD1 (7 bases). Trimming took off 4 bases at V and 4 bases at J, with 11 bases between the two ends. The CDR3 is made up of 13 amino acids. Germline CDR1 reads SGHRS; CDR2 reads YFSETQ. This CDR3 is CASSPQGGETQYF. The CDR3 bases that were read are TGCGCCAGCAGCCCCCAGGGGGGAGAGACC.

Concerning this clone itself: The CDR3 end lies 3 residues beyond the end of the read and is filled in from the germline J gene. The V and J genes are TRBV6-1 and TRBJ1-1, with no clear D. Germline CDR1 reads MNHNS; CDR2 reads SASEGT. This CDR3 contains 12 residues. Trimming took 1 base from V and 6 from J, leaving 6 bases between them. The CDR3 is CASSEGAAEAFF. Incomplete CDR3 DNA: TGTGCCAGCAGTGAAGGTGCAGCTGAA.

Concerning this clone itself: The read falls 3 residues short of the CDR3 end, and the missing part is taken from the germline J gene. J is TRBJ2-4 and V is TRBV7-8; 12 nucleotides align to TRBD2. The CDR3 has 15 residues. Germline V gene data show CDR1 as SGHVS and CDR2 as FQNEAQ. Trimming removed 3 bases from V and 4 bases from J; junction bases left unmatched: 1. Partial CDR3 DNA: TGTGCCAGCAGCTTTCTAGCGGGGGGGAAAAACATT. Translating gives CASSFLAGGKNI. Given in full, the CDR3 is CASSFLAGGKNIQYF.

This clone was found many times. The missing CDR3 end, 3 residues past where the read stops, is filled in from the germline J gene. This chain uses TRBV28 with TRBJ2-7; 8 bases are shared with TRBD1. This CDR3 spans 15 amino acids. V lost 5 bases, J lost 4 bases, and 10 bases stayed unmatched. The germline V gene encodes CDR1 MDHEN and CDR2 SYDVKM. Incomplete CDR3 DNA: TGTGCCAGCAGTCCCCCCGACAGGGGCAGGTACGAG. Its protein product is CASSPPDRGRYE. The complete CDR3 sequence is CASSPPDRGRYEQYF.